One T cell receptor beta chain is described in this entry. In germline, CDR1 is MNHEY, CDR2 SVGAGI. The CDR3 has 12 amino acids. The V gene lost 6 bases and the J gene lost 7 bases, with 9 bases spanning the gap. TCR beta sequencing was performed on blood CD8+ and CD4+ T cells. Controls were healthy donors (matched for age and sex). Isolation of CD8+ and CD4+ T cells was performed negatively, whereas enrichment of TEMRA cells was done by FACS. An input of 0.5 to 1 ug of RNA was subjected to reverse transcription using random hexamers. Amplification of the TCR beta CDR3 was carried out by immunoSEQ multiplex PCR, which spanned a total of 54 Vbeta and 13 Jbeta segments. TCRdb reprocessed the immunoSEQ multiplex PCR reads with MiXCR, giving one entry per CDR3 protein. The sample lists around 80,000 distinct CDR3 sequences, 94% occurring once. The sample comes from a study of CD8 T cells in Susac syndrome.

This chain connects TRBV6-5 to TRBJ2-2; possibly TRBD2 for D (5 bases). Sequencing input: CD8+ T cells from PBMCs. The receptor was derived from a human donor in good health. In DNA form, the CDR3 reads TGTGCCAGCAGCTACGAGGGCGGGGAGCTGTTTTTT. Its translation: CASSYEGGELFF.